These T cell receptor beta chains were read from a single sample in a study of neurological immune-mediated disorders. TCRdb re-analysed the 5' RACE reads in MiXCR, keeping a single row per CDR3 protein. Among around 50,000 distinct CDR3 sequences listed, 3% to 4% were seen once. The sample comprised PBMCs. These receptors came from a man aged 55 to 70 with multiple sclerosis. Both conserved end residues are part of each CDR3. A D gene is named only where the DNA matches it firmly. Rows may omit the clone size; those that give it use once, few, many or a size class.

d_call	clone_size	v_call	j_call	cdr3_nt	cdr3_aa
.	many	TRBV7-9	TRBJ2-5	TGTGCCAGCAGCGGCCCCGGAGAGCAGCAAGAGACCCAGTACTTC	CASSGPGEQQETQYF
TRBD1	many	TRBV18	TRBJ1-3	TGTGCCAGCTCACCATACGGGACAGCCCCAGGGACAAACACCATATATTTT	CASSPYGTAPGTNTIYF
TRBD1	many	TRBV5-1	TRBJ1-2	TGCGCCAGCAGCCTGTCAATACAGGGGAACTATGGCTACACCTTC	CASSLSIQGNYGYTF
.	many	TRBV5-1	TRBJ2-3	TGCGCCAGCAGCTTGTCGGCAGATACGCAGTATTTT	CASSLSADTQYF
.	many	TRBV13	TRBJ2-7	TGTGCCAGCAGTTGCCTGGGGACCGCTTCCTACGAGCAGTACTTC	CASSCLGTASYEQYF
.	many	TRBV12-3/TRBV12-4	TRBJ2-7	TGTGCCAGCAGTCTTAAGAGTCACGAGCAGTACTTC	CASSLKSHEQYF
.	many	TRBV10-3	TRBJ2-7	TGTGCCATCAGTTTGGGGGGGCAGCAGTACTTC	CAISLGGQQYF
.	many	TRBV20-1	TRBJ2-1	TGCAGTGCTATCCTTAGGGGACAAATCTACAATGAGCAGTTCTTC	CSAILRGQIYNEQFF
TRBD2	many	TRBV5-1	TRBJ2-3	TGCGCCAGCAGCTTACTAGCGGGGGCCACAGATACGCAGTATTTT	CASSLLAGATDTQYF
TRBD2	many	TRBV29-1	TRBJ2-7	TGCAGCGTCCAAGCCGGGACTAGCGCCTACGAGCAGTACTTC	CSVQAGTSAYEQYF
TRBD1	many	TRBV14	TRBJ2-1	TGTGCCAGCAACTCAGGGACAGGACCCAACAATGAGCAGTTCTTC	CASNSGTGPNNEQFF
TRBD2	.	TRBV20-1	TRBJ2-3	TGCAGTGCTACACTAGCGGGGGACACAGATACGCAGTATTTT	CSATLAGDTDTQYF
TRBD2	.	TRBV20-1	TRBJ2-2	TGCAGTGTTGTAGCGGGAGACACCGGGGAGCTGTTTTTT	CSVVAGDTGELFF
.	many	TRBV29-1	TRBJ2-7	TGCAGCGTTGTAGTACCCTTCTACGAGCAGTACTTC	CSVVVPFYEQYF
TRBD1	.	TRBV20-1	TRBJ1-2	TGCAGTGCTAGCGGGCTGGACAGGATCTATGGCTACACCTTC	CSASGLDRIYGYTF
.	many	TRBV3-1	TRBJ1-6	TGTGCCAGCAGCCAAGGGACCGTCTCTTATTCACCCCTCCACTTT	CASSQGTVSYSPLHF
.	many	TRBV20-1	TRBJ2-7	TGCAGTGCTCCCACGGGGTTTGGCTCCTACGAGCAGTACTTC	CSAPTGFGSYEQYF
TRBD1	many	TRBV20-1	TRBJ2-1	TGCAGTCCGACAGGGACCACCGAGCAGTTCTTC	CSPTGTTEQFF
TRBD2	many	TRBV3-1	TRBJ2-1	TGTGCCAGCAGCCAACCTTCTGCGGGAGTACTCAATGAGCAGTTCTTC	CASSQPSAGVLNEQFF
.	many	TRBV10-3	TRBJ2-1	TGTGCCATCAGTGAGCTCGGGGGGCGCGTCAATGAGCAGTTCTTC	CAISELGGRVNEQFF
.	many	TRBV18	TRBJ1-5	TGTGCCAGCTCACCCGTTGGGGGTTTTAGCAATCAGCCCCAGCATTTT	CASSPVGGFSNQPQHF
.	many	TRBV12-3/TRBV12-4	TRBJ1-2	TGTGCCAGCAGGGAGGGGTGGGGCGGTAACTATGGCTACACCTTC	CASREGWGGNYGYTF
.	many	TRBV20-1	TRBJ1-1	TGCAGCGCGAACCGGCCGGAGGTTGAAGCTTTCTTT	CSANRPEVEAFF
.	many	TRBV5-1	TRBJ2-1	TGCGCCAGCAGCTTGGCCGGTTCCGATGGAGGTGAGCAGTTCTTC	CASSLAGSDGGEQFF
.	large	TRBV15	TRBJ1-1	TGTGCCACCAGCAGCGCCCAGAGTGGAGCTTTCTTT	CATSSAQSGAFF
TRBD2	many	TRBV2	TRBJ2-5	TGTGCCAGCAAGGAAGCGGGGGGTGAAGAGACCCAGTACTTC	CASKEAGGEETQYF
.	many	TRBV20-1	TRBJ2-7	TGCAGTGCTAGACCATGGTCCCTCTACGAGCAGTACTTC	CSARPWSLYEQYF
.	medium-sized	TRBV12-3/TRBV12-4	TRBJ1-2	TGTGCCAGCAGCTCCAGGTCTGCCCGAGGCTACACCTTC	CASSSRSARGYTF
.	many	TRBV20-1	TRBJ2-7	TGCAGTGCCCTAGCCTACGAGCAGTACTTC	CSALAYEQYF
.	many	TRBV20-1	TRBJ2-3	TGCAGTGCTAGAGACCAAGGAGATACGCAGTATTTT	CSARDQGDTQYF
.	many	TRBV6-6	TRBJ2-1	TGTGCCAGCGGATCGCTTCCCTACAATGAGCAGTTCTTC	CASGSLPYNEQFF
TRBD1	many	TRBV5-6	TRBJ2-5	TGTGCCAGCAGCTTGGGGAGGCGGCCCGGACAGGGTTTCATCCGGTTACAAGAGACCCAGTACTTC	CASSLGRRPGQGFIRLQETQYF
.	many	TRBV2	TRBJ1-1	TGTGCCAGCATGAGGGACTTCATGAACACTGAAGCTTTCTTT	CASMRDFMNTEAFF